The clone carrying this TCR beta chain was seen a single time. Original handling: Amplifying reference gene primers gave estimates of nucleated cell counts. TCRdb's copy holds only in-frame clones and misses some; the assay was immunoSEQ multiplex PCR. That table is the source of V, J and clone size, and D and trimming were worked out from the DNA. The data show over 100,000 clones, about four fifths seen once. This sample was included in a study of blood T cell repertoires in COVID-19. Across the whole study: Some COVID-19 samples were acute and others convalescent; all came from the United States, Italy and Spain. Sample material is recorded as cDNA or gDNA derived from T cells, B-cell-depleted T cells, or PBMCs.

The CDR3 runs to 19 residues. The germline CDR1 and CDR2 sequences are LNHNV and YYDKDF (reference sequence). J lost 0 bases, V lost 9 bases, and 19 bases had no gene match. The V call is TRBV15, the J call TRBJ2-2; 7 bases match TRBD1. The TCR was taken from a woman older than 75 with active or convalescent COVID-19. Sequencing used peripheral blood. The CDR3 nucleotides read TGTGCCACGAAGCCCGGGACAGCCTCTCTCTTTTCGAACACCGGGGAGCTGTTTTTT. Translation gives CATKPGTASLFSNTGELFF.